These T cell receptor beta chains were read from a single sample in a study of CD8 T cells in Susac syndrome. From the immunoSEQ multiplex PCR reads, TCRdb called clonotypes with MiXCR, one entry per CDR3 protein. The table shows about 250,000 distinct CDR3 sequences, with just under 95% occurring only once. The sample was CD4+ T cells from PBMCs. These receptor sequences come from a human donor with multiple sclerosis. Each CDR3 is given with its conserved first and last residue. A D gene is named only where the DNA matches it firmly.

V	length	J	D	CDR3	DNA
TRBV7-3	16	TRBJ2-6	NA	CASSLTAASGANVLTF	TGTGCCAGCAGCTTAACGGCAGCCTCTGGGGCCAACGTCCTGACTTTC
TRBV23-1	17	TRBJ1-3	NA	CASSPHNPVYQVYTIHF	TGCGCCAGCAGTCCACATAATCCGGTTTATCAGGTTTACACCATACATTTT
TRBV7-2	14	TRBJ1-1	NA	CASSLSGDHREAFF	TGTGCCAGCAGCTTATCGGGAGACCACAGAGAAGCTTTCTTT
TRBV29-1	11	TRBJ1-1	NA	CSASLSVEAFF	TGCAGCGCCTCTCTCTCGGTGGAAGCTTTCTTT
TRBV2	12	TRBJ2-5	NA	CASSEGREAQYF	TGTGCCAGCAGTGAGGGCAGGGAGGCCCAGTACTTC
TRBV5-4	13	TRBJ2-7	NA	CASRKYEGTEQYF	TGTGCCAGCAGAAAATACGAGGGAACGGAGCAGTACTTC
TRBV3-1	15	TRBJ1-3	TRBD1	CASSQVQGSGNTIYF	TGTGCCAGCAGCCAAGTACAGGGGTCTGGAAACACCATATATTTT
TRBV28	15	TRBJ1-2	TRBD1	CASSETGDLFYGYTF	TGTGCCAGCAGTGAAACAGGGGACCTATTCTATGGCTACACCTTC
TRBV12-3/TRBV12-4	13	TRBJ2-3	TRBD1	CASSRTGSDTQYF	TGTGCCAGCAGCCGGACAGGATCTGATACGCAGTATTTT
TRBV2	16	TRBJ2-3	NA	CASSDAFRAGTDTQYF	TGTGCCAGCAGTGATGCCTTCAGGGCTGGCACAGATACGCAGTATTTT
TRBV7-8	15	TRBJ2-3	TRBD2	CASSLSGSGTDTQYF	TGTGCCAGCAGCCTTAGCGGGAGTGGGACAGATACGCAGTATTTT
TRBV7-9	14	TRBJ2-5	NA	CASSPRTAEETQYF	TGTGCCAGCAGCCCACGGACAGCTGAAGAGACCCAGTACTTC
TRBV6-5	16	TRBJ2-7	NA	CASSYNPGGPYYEQYF	TGTGCCAGCAGTTACAATCCCGGGGGCCCGTATTACGAGCAGTACTTC
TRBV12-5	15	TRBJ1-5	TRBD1	CASGLGQGGSQPQHF	TGTGCTAGTGGCCTCGGACAGGGTGGTAGTCAGCCCCAGCATTTT